The 29 T cell receptor beta chains below come from one sample, sequenced in a study of shared clonotypes between healthy human individuals. Here immunoSEQ multiplex PCR was the method, and the copy in TCRdb shows in-frame clones only, minus some. The sample lists almost 750,000 clones; over 60% were seen once. Sequencing input: memory CD4+ T cells sorted from blood. The sample's subset: CD45RA-negative fraction. These receptors all stem from a woman between 25 and 40 years old in good health.

The chain recombines TRBV6-1 with TRBJ2-1; 12 bases agree with TRBD1. CDR1 and CDR2 (germline): MNHNS, SASEGT. The trim removed 4 bases at V and 6 bases at J, leaving 7 bases unmatched. CDR3 length equals 16 residues. The CDR3 region is CASSVGTGGFGNEQFF. The CDR3 DNA follows: TGTGCCAGCAGTGTTGGGACAGGGGGCTTCGGCAATGAGCAGTTCTTC.

V and J are TRBV7-8 and TRBJ1-2; no definite D call. Deletions cut 1 base from V and 8 bases from J, with 14 bases between. The CDR3 has 14 amino acids. CDR1 SGHVS and CDR2 FQNEAQ come from the germline V gene. The CDR3 bases are TGTGCCAGCAGCTTAGTCCGTGAGGGTGGAGGCTACACCTTC. Translating gives CASSLVREGGGYTF.

The V call is TRBV19, the J call TRBJ2-7; D might be TRBD2 (6 bases). V lost 2 bases and J lost 3, with 14 bases in between. The CDR3 length is 15 residues. Germline V CDR1 and CDR2: LNHDA, SQIVND (reference sequence). The CDR3 reads CASSISTSRDYEQYF. The CDR3 DNA is TGTGCCAGTAGTATATCGACTAGTAGGGACTACGAGCAGTACTTC.

The V and J genes are TRBV18 and TRBJ1-3, with unresolved D. The V gene lost 3 bases and the J gene lost 0 bases, with 6 bases spanning the gap. CDR3 length: 14 residues. CDR1 and CDR2 (germline): KGHSH, LQKENI. The CDR3 region has the DNA TGTGCCAGCTCACCGGGGATCTCTGGAAACACCATATATTTT. It yields the protein CASSPGISGNTIYF.

The V call is TRBV6-5, the J call TRBJ2-3, with 12 bases fitting TRBD2. V was pared by 6 bases and J by 4 bases, with 5 bases of the junction left unmatched. The CDR3 is 15 residues long. CDR1 MNHEY and CDR2 SVGAGI come from the germline V gene. The CDR3 DNA reads TGTGCCAGCAGCCAAACTAGCGGGAGGTCAGATACGCAGTATTTT. Translated, it gives CASSQTSGRSDTQYF.

This sequence joins TRBV28 and TRBJ2-1; 9 bases match TRBD1. This CDR3 has 15 residues. Germline V CDR1 and CDR2: MDHEN, SYDVKM. The V segment lost 5 bases and the J segment 9 bases; nucleotides outside the gene matches: 11. The CDR3 loop is CASSLGTGRWGEQFF. CDR3 nucleotides: TGTGCCAGCAGTCTCGGGACAGGGAGATGGGGTGAGCAGTTCTTC.

The CDR3 coding sequence is TGTGCCAGCTCCCCGGGTGGGGGCGGTAGCAATCAGCCCCAGCATTTT. Its translation: CASSPGGGGSNQPQHF. The rearrangement links TRBV27 to TRBJ1-5; D may be TRBD1 (6 bases). The germline V gene encodes CDR1 MNHEY and CDR2 SMNVEV (reference sequence). Trimming shortened V by 8 bases and J by 0 bases, and 17 bases separated the two germline ends. The CDR3 runs to 16 residues.

J is TRBJ2-7 and V is TRBV12-2; the table's D call TRBD2 went unverified against the DNA. TRBV12-2 is flagged as a pseudogene. The CDR3 loop spans 21 amino acids. Written as DNA, the CDR3 is TGTGCAAGTCGCTTAGCCCCACCTCCGGGACTAGCTCGAGGCTGGGACTACGAGCAGTACTTC. It encodes CASRLAPPPGLARGWDYEQYF.

The chain uses TRBV10-3 and TRBJ1-3; 7 bases fit TRBD1. J was trimmed by 1 base and V by 6 bases; bases with no gene match: 12. From germline, CDR1 is ENHRY and CDR2 SYGVKD. The CDR3 length is 17 residues. CDR3 region: CAISPVRDRSSGNTIYF. The CDR3 DNA reads TGTGCCATCAGCCCCGTCCGGGACAGATCGTCTGGAAACACCATATATTTT.

With regard to this clone: A much larger clone lies a single base off, so this may be a read error. The rearrangement uses TRBV2 and TRBJ1-5; D is unclear. CDR3 length: 12 residues. CDR1 and CDR2 (germline): SNHLY, FYNNEI. Trimming left V 5 bases short and J 7 bases short, with 9 bases between. CDR3 loop: CASSPTPQPQHF. The CDR3 bases are TGTGCCAGCAGTCCAACCCCGCAGCCCCAGCATTTT.

This chain links TRBV4-1 with TRBJ2-6, with 9 bases that match TRBD1. The CDR3 spans 16 residues. V lost 3 bases and J lost 1; bases outside the gene matches: 1. From germline, CDR1 is MGHRA and CDR2 YSYEKL. CDR3 residues: CASSQGTGSGANVLTF. For the CDR3, the DNA is TGCGCCAGCAGCCAGGGGACAGGGTCTGGGGCCAACGTCCTGACTTTC.

This clone has only a few counts. The CDR3 DNA is TGCAGCGGCGGGGCGACCGGGGAGCTGTTTTTT. Its translation is CSGGATGELFF. This rearrangement joins TRBV29-1 to TRBJ2-2, with D possibly TRBD2 on 6 matching bases. This CDR3 comprises 11 residues. The V and J ends lost 7 bases and 5 bases respectively, with 8 bases between them. Germline values: CDR1 SQVTM, CDR2 ANQGSEA.

In its sample, this clone was seen a few times. Distinct nucleotide sequences in the sample also encode this CDR3. The CDR3 spells CASSFHRGNSGSSYEQYF. CDR3 coding DNA: TGTGCCAGCAGTTTCCACCGGGGCAATAGCGGGAGCTCCTACGAGCAGTACTTC. The rearrangement joins TRBV27 to TRBJ2-7; TRBD2 matches 9 bases. CDR3 length: 18 residues. CDR1 MNHEY and CDR2 SMNVEV come from the germline V gene (reference sequence). The J segment lost 0 bases and the V segment lost 3 bases, leaving 12 bases of the junction unmatched.

V is TRBV28 and J is TRBJ2-7, with 9 nucleotides matching TRBD2. Germline trimming cut 5 bases from V and 6 bases from J; bases unmatched to any gene: 11. The CDR3 consists of 15 residues. CDR1 is MDHEN, CDR2 SYDVKM, per germline. The CDR3 spells CASSSRSSGRPEQYF. In nucleotides, the CDR3 is TGTGCCAGCAGTAGCCGTAGTAGCGGGAGACCCGAGCAGTACTTC.

This clone was seen more than once but under ten times. The V gene is TRBV29-1, the J gene TRBJ1-1; D is undetermined. V lost 6 bases to trimming and J lost 5 bases, with 13 bases between them. The CDR3 has 12 amino acids. Germline loops: CDR1 SQVTM, CDR2 ANQGSEA. The CDR3 reads CSVLLTGTEAFF. The CDR3 DNA reads TGCAGCGTCCTACTAACCGGGACTGAAGCTTTCTTT.

This clone was found a few times. The chain recombines TRBV11-2 with TRBJ2-2; tentative D call: TRBD1 (6 bases). V was clipped by 5 bases and J by 1 base, with 8 bases between them. CDR3 length: 14 residues. Germline V gene lookup returns CDR1 SGHAT and CDR2 FQNNGV. The CDR3 sequence is CASSEQGNTGELFF. CDR3 nucleotide sequence: TGTGCCAGCAGCGAACAGGGGAACACCGGGGAGCTGTTTTTT. The whole variable domain, remainder taken from reference TRBV11-2 and TRBJ2-2, is EAGVAQSPRYKIIEKRQSVAFWCNPISGHATLYWYQQILGQGPKLLIQFQNNGVVDDSQLPKDRFSAERLKGVDSTLKIQPAKLEDSAVYLCASSEQGNTGELFFGEGSRLTVL.

The rearrangement uses TRBV2 and TRBJ2-1; weak D call: TRBD2 (6 bases). Germline V lookup: CDR1 SNHLY, CDR2 FYNNEI. The CDR3 is 13 amino acids. V shed 7 bases and J shed 3 bases, with 10 bases lying between them. The CDR3 bases are TGTGCCAGCACAAGCGGGCTCTACAATGAGCAGTTCTTC. Protein sequence: CASTSGLYNEQFF.

With regard to this clone: Additional DNA sequences in this sample encode the identical CDR3. The CDR3 region is CASSEARATSTDTQYF. CDR3 DNA sequence: TGTGCCAGCAGTGAAGCCAGGGCTACTAGCACAGATACGCAGTATTTT. The chain has TRBV2 and TRBJ2-3; tentative D call: TRBD1 (5 bases). The CDR3 has 16 amino acids. V lost 0 bases and J lost 0, with 10 bases in between. Germline loops: CDR1 SNHLY, CDR2 FYNNEI.

The chain couples TRBV6-6 to TRBJ2-5, with TRBD1 matching over 8 bases. V shed 2 bases, J shed 4 bases, and the junction held 9 bases outside the gene matches. Germline CDR1 and CDR2: MNHNY and SVGAGI (reference sequence). The CDR3 runs 16 residues. This CDR3 reads CASSYRGQARLETQYF. In nucleotides, the CDR3 is TGTGCCAGCAGTTACCGGGGACAGGCCCGTTTAGAGACCCAGTACTTC.

V and J are TRBV2 and TRBJ2-5, with D tentatively TRBD1 (6 bases). Trimming left V 7 bases short and J 3 bases short, with 15 bases between. The CDR3 extends over 14 amino acids. Germline loops: CDR1 SNHLY, CDR2 FYNNEI. Here the CDR3 DNA reads TGTGCCAGCACACACAGGGAGTACAAAGAGACCCAGTACTTC. Its translation: CASTHREYKETQYF. Drawing the rest from reference TRBV2 and TRBJ2-5, the complete variable domain is EPEVTQTPSHQVTQMGQEVILRCVPISNHLYFYWYRQILGQKVEFLVSFYNNEISEKSEIFDDQFSVERPDGSNFTLKIRSTKLEDSAMYFCASTHREYKETQYFGPGTRLLVL.

This clone was seen a handful of times. V usage is TRBV10-3 and J usage is TRBJ2-5; maybe TRBD1 (6 bases). The V gene's germline CDR1 is ENHRY and CDR2 SYGVKD. V was cut by 6 bases and J by 1 base, with 12 bases left in between. The CDR3 is 14 residues long. CDR3 DNA sequence: TGTGCCATCAGACTGGACAGCACCCAAGAGACCCAGTACTTC. Translation gives CAIRLDSTQETQYF.

This rearrangement joins TRBV27 to TRBJ2-7; D not certain. V was pared by 1 base and J by 1 base, with 11 bases between. CDR1 is MNHEY and CDR2 is SMNVEV in the germline V gene (reference sequence). The CDR3 loop spans 15 amino acids. CDR3 protein: CASSLYGPISYEQYF. The CDR3 nucleotides are TGTGCCAGCAGTTTATATGGGCCTATTTCCTACGAGCAGTACTTC.

This clone was seen once. The chain uses TRBV30 and TRBJ2-1; 9 bases fit TRBD2. Germline assignment: CDR1 GTSNPN and CDR2 SVGIG (reference sequence). After removal of 2 bases from V and 2 bases from J, the junction contained 1 base not matched to a gene. This CDR3 is 14 amino acids long. This CDR3 reads CAWSRTSAYNEQFF. CDR3 sequence (DNA): TGTGCCTGGAGTCGGACTAGCGCCTACAATGAGCAGTTCTTC. The variable domain in full, with the rest retrieved from reference TRBV30 and TRBJ2-1, is SQTIHQWPATLVQPVGSPLSLECTVEGTSNPNLYWYRQAAGRGLQLLFYSVGIGQISSEVPQNLSASRPQDRQFILSSKKLLLSDSGFYLCAWSRTSAYNEQFFGPGTRLTVL.

CDR3 amino acids: CAISESRVNQPQHF. The DNA for the CDR3 is TGTGCCATCAGTGAGTCTCGGGTTAATCAGCCCCAGCATTTT. This chain joins TRBV10-3 and TRBJ1-5; D is uncertain. V dropped 0 bases and J dropped 4 bases, with 7 bases sitting between them. This CDR3 is built from 14 residues. Germline CDR1 is ENHRY and CDR2 is SYGVKD.

The CDR3 nucleotides are TGTGCCAGTAGCGGGCGGGAGGCGGAGACCCAGTACTTC. Its protein is CASSGREAETQYF. This chain connects TRBV19 to TRBJ2-5; 8 bases map to TRBD2. This CDR3 has 13 amino acids. The V gene end was trimmed by 6 bases and the J gene end by 5 bases; junction bases not matched to a gene: 5. The germline CDR1 and CDR2 sequences are LNHDA and SQIVND (reference sequence).

This chain links TRBV5-1 with TRBJ2-2; D tentatively reads TRBD1 or TRBD2 (6 bases each). The length of the CDR3 is 15 residues. V lost 1 base and J 4 bases, leaving 11 bases between the germline ends. Per germline, CDR1 SGHRS and CDR2 YFSETQ. DNA of the CDR3: TGCGCCAGCAGCTTGAAGGAGGGGGGCACCGGGGAGCTGTTTTTT. This translates into CASSLKEGGTGELFF.

Here the CDR3 DNA reads TGTGCCAGCAGCACCCGTCGGGGACTAGCGGGAGGGTACAATGAGCAGTTCTTC. Translation gives CASSTRRGLAGGYNEQFF. The chain has TRBV7-9 and TRBJ2-1, with TRBD2 matching 16 bases. V was clipped by 5 bases and J by 4 bases; unmatched bases: 8. CDR3 length equals 18 residues. Germline V gene lookup returns CDR1 SEHNR and CDR2 FQNEAQ (reference sequence).

The chain employs TRBV2 and TRBJ2-3; 8 bases line up with TRBD1. CDR1 is SNHLY, CDR2 FYNNEI, per germline. V lost 5 bases, J lost 2 bases, and 9 bases stayed unmatched. This CDR3 has 16 amino acids. The CDR3 here is CASSFRQGWDTDTQYF. The CDR3 DNA is TGTGCCAGCAGTTTCCGACAGGGGTGGGACACAGATACGCAGTATTTT.

V is TRBV4-1 and J is TRBJ1-4; TRBD1 might be the D (6 bases). V gave up 4 bases and J gave up 8 bases, with 20 bases separating them. The CDR3 is made up of 16 amino acids. CDR1 is MGHRA, CDR2 YSYEKL, per germline. Here the CDR3 reads CASSRTSYRVKEKLFF. In nucleotides, the CDR3 is TGCGCCAGCAGCCGGACTAGTTACAGGGTCAAAGAAAAACTGTTTTTT.